This T cell receptor beta chain originates from a study of blood T cell repertoires in COVID-19. On the study more broadly: Acute and convalescent COVID-19 specimens originated in the United States, Italy and Spain. Nucleic acid was either cDNA or gDNA, and it came from T cells, B-cell-depleted T cells, or PBMCs.

This clone was seen a handful of times. The ends lost 7 bases at V and 4 bases at J; junction bases unmatched: 4. The CDR3 loop spans 14 amino acids. Germline loops: CDR1 SNHLY, CDR2 FYNNEI. Per the study methods: From reference gene primer amplification, estimates of nucleated cell counts were derived. This table comes from immunoSEQ multiplex PCR, and its TCRdb copy is limited to in-frame clones, with some not included. For V, J and clone size, that table is used; D and trimming come from the DNA. This table has hundreds of thousands of clones, around 84% appearing once. In terms of age and location, participants ranged from roughly 18 to 90 years and lived in about 25 US areas.

The V gene is TRBV2, the J gene TRBJ2-2, with TRBD1 matching over 9 bases. The receptor's source is a man in his thirties or forties with acute COVID-19. Input material: PBMCs or T cells enriched from blood (not recorded which). The CDR3 reads CASNRGLSTGELFF. The DNA for the CDR3 is TGTGCCAGCAACAGGGGGCTTAGCACCGGGGAGCTGTTTTTT.